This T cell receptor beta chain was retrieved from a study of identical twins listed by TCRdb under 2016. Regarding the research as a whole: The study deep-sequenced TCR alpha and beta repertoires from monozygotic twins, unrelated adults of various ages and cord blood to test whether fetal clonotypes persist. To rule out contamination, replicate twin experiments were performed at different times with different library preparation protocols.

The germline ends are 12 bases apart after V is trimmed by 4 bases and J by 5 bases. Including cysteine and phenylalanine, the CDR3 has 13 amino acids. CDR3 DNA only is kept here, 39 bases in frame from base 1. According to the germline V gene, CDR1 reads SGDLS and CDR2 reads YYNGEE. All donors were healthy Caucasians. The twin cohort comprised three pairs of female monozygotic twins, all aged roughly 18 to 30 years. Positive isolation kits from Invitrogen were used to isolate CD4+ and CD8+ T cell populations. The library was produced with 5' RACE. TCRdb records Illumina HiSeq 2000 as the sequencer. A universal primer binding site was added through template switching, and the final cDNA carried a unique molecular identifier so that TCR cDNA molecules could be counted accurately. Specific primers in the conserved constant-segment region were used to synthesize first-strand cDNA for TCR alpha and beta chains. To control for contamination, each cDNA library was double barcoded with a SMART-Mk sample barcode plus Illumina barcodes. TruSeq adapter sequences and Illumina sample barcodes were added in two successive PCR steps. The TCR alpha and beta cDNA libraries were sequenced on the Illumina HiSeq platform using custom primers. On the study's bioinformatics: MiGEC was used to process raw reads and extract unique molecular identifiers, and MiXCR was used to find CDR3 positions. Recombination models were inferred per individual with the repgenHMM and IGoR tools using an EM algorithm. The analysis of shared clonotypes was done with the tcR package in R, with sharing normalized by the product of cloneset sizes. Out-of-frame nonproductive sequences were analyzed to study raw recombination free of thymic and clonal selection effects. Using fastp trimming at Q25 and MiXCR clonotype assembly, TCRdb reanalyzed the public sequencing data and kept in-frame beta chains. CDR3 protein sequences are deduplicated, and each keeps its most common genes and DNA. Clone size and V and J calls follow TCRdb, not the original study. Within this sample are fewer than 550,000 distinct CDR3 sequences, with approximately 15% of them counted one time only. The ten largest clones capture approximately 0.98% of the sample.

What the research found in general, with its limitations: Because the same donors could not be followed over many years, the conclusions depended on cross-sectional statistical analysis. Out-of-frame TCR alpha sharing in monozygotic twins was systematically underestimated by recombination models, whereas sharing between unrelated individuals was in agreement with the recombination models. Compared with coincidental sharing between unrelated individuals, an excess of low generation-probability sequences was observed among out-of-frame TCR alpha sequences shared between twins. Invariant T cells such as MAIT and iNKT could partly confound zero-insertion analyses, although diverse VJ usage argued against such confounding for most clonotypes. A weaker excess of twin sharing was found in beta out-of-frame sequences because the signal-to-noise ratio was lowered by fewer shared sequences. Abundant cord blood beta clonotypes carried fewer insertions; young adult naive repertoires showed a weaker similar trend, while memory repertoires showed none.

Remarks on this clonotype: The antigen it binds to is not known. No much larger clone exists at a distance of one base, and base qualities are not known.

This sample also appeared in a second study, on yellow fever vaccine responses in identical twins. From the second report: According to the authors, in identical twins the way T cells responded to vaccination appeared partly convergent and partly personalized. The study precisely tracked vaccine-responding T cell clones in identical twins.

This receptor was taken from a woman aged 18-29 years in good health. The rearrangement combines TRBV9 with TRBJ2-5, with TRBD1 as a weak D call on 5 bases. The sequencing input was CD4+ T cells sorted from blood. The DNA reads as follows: TGTGCCAGCAGCTTCCGGACAAGGGAGACCCAGTACTTC. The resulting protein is CASSFRTRETQYF.